This T cell receptor (beta chain) emerged from a study of regulatory T cells in long-lasting Graves disease. Whole-study results and caveats: Under persistent disease, TRBV28, TRBJ1-2 and TRBJ2-5 were used preferentially.

V was pared by 1 base and J by 4 bases, with 9 bases between. Germline CDR1 MNHEY, CDR2 SMNVEV (reference sequence). The CDR3 is 14 residues long. Noted time point: newly diagnosed GD, antithyroid drugs for less than 3 months. Isolated PBMC RNA provided the starting material for the TCR library. It was an endocrinology department in Xi'an, China, that provided the patients. Building of the TCR beta libraries involved iRepertoire HTBI primers and Arm-PCR of CDR3 regions. Each CDR3 protein is one row after TCRdb ran MiXCR on the multiplex PCR reads. The table includes about 350,000 distinct CDR3 sequences, 16% detected once. This clonotype appeared many times. Its antigen is undetermined. The same sample was also used in a study of T cells in Graves' hyperthyroidism and ophthalmopathy. From that report: The diagnostic basis comprised clinical symptoms, serum thyroxine and TRAb, thyroid ultrasound and orbital computed tomography. A model of 13 V-J features distinguished ophthalmopathy from stable hyperthyroidism.

The specimen comprised peripheral blood mononuclear cells (PBMCs), sampled at new diagnosis, from a patient treated with antithyroid drugs. The TCR sequence derives from a man aged 40-49 years with Graves disease. This chain connects TRBV27 to TRBJ2-3; D is uncertain. For the CDR3, the DNA is TGTGCCAGCAGTTTATATCAGGCTGCAGATACGCAGTATTTT. It specifies CASSLYQAADTQYF.